One and the same sample provided the 12 T cell receptor beta chains below, sequenced in a study of blood T cell repertoires in COVID-19. The protocol was immunoSEQ multiplex PCR, while the TCRdb copy is restricted to in-frame clones and leaves out a portion. The sample holds 200,000 to 250,000 clones; about 87% are singletons and the top ten take approximately 2.7%. The specimen sequenced was PBMCs or T cells enriched from blood (not recorded which). The receptors originated from a woman aged 25 to 39 who had recovered from COVID-19.

The chain has TRBV10-2 and TRBJ2-7; TRBD2 might be the D (6 bases). The germline V and J ends were trimmed by 5 bases and 6 bases, with 17 bases remaining between them. CDR3 length: 14 amino acids. From germline, CDR1 is WSHSY and CDR2 SAAADI. CDR3 DNA: TGCGCCAGCAGTTGGGGGGACCTACAAGGCGAGCAGTACTTC. Translating it yields CASSWGDLQGEQYF.

The genes are TRBV4-2 and TRBJ2-7, with 7 nucleotides matching TRBD2. This CDR3 has 15 residues. Germline CDR1 LGHNA, CDR2 YNFKEQ. V lost 0 bases to trimming and J lost 2 bases; unmatched junction nucleotides: 4. The CDR3 region has the DNA TGTGCCAGCAGCCAAGAAAGGAGCGGGGCCTACGAGCAGTACTTC. Translating it yields CASSQERSGAYEQYF.

V and J are TRBV4-3 and TRBJ2-1; D remains ambiguous. The germline V and J ends were trimmed by 0 bases and 0 bases, with 9 bases remaining between them. CDR3 size: 16 residues. Germline V gene lookup returns CDR1 LGHNA and CDR2 YSLEER. CDR3 protein: CASSQDLSLSYNEQFF. The CDR3 nucleotides read TGCGCCAGCAGCCAAGATTTATCCCTCTCCTACAATGAGCAGTTCTTC.

This chain connects TRBV7-2 to TRBJ2-7; tentative D call: TRBD1 (5 bases). The CDR3 consists of 12 residues. Germline CDR1 reads SGHTA; CDR2 reads FQGNSA. V was shortened by 5 bases and J by 4 bases, with 9 bases between the two germline ends. In DNA form, the CDR3 reads TGTGCCAGCAGCGGCAGGGCTTACGAGCAGTACTTC. It encodes CASSGRAYEQYF. The full variable domain, in which reference TRBV7-2 and TRBJ2-7 provide the parts outside the CDR3, is GAGVSQSPSNKVTEKGKDVELRCDPISGHTALYWYRQSLGQGLEFLIYFQGNSAPDKSGLPSDRFSAERTGGSVSTLTIQRTQQEDSAVYLCASSGRAYEQYFGPGTRLTVT.

This chain joins TRBV9 and TRBJ2-2, with 7 bases aligning to TRBD1. Per the germline V gene, CDR1 is SGDLS and CDR2 is YYNGEE. This CDR3 has 16 amino acids. The trim removed 2 bases at V and 5 bases at J, leaving 9 bases unmatched. The CDR3 reads CASSVTDRVWTGELFF. The CDR3 nucleotides are TGTGCCAGCAGCGTCACTGACAGGGTTTGGACCGGGGAGCTGTTTTTT.

With respect to this clone: Distinct nucleotide sequences in the sample also encode this CDR3. This sequence joins TRBV19 and TRBJ1-5, with TRBD1 matching over 7 bases. The CDR3 covers 13 residues. Germline assignment: CDR1 LNHDA and CDR2 SQIVND (reference sequence). V shed 4 bases, J shed 4 bases, and the junction held 1 base outside the gene matches. In nucleotides, the CDR3 is TGTGCCAGTAGTAGGGACAGTAATCAGCCCCAGCATTTT. This translates into CASSRDSNQPQHF.

The CDR3 sequence: CASRAIWGVDEQFF. DNA for the CDR3: TGTGCCAGCAGGGCGATTTGGGGGGTGGATGAGCAGTTCTTC. The rearrangement joins TRBV2 to TRBJ2-1; perhaps TRBD2 as D (6 bases). Trimming took off 6 bases at V and 8 bases at J, with 17 bases between the two ends. The CDR3 loop spans 14 amino acids. Germline assignment: CDR1 SNHLY and CDR2 FYNNEI.

This chain links TRBV5-4 with TRBJ2-5, with D possibly matching TRBD2 (5 bases). With 4 bases removed from V and 5 bases from J, the gap between germline ends came to 15 bases. In germline, CDR1 is SGHNT, CDR2 YYREEE (reference sequence). The CDR3 covers 14 residues. CDR3 DNA: TGTGCCAGCAGCAGACGAGAGGGTGGGGAGACCCAGTACTTC. This codes for CASSRREGGETQYF.

This chain joins TRBV29-1 and TRBJ1-2, with 7 nucleotides matching TRBD1. Looked up from germline, CDR1 is SQVTM and CDR2 is ANQGSEA. The CDR3 runs 13 residues. V dropped 6 bases and J dropped 5; count of bases not matched to a gene: 9. DNA of the CDR3: TGCAGCGTGCAACAGGGGCTTCGTTATGGCTACACCTTC. Translated, it gives CSVQQGLRYGYTF.

V is TRBV7-9 and J is TRBJ1-1; TRBD1 agrees at 10 bases. In germline, CDR1 is SEHNR, CDR2 FQNEAQ (reference sequence). The ends lost 8 bases at V and 4 bases at J; junction bases unmatched: 10. This CDR3 is 15 amino acids long. CDR3 protein: CASETQRTGGTEAFF. Here the CDR3 DNA reads TGTGCCAGCGAAACCCAACGGACAGGGGGCACTGAAGCTTTCTTT.

The chain employs TRBV6-2 or TRBV6-3 and TRBJ1-5, with 7 bases identical to TRBD1. The CDR3 runs 17 residues. V was clipped by 4 bases and J by 3 bases; unmatched bases: 12. Germline V lookup: CDR1 MNHEY, CDR2 SVGEGT. In DNA form, the CDR3 reads TGTGCCAGCAGTTCCCCACGAACGACAGGGTACAATCAGCCCCAGCATTTT. It specifies CASSSPRTTGYNQPQHF.

This chain joins TRBV5-1 and TRBJ1-2; unclear D gene. Germline V lookup: CDR1 SGHRS, CDR2 YFSETQ. The CDR3 runs to 13 residues. V dropped 0 bases and J dropped 4 bases, with 7 bases sitting between them. CDR3 in DNA: TGCGCCAGCAGCTTGGCCTCTAGCTATGGCTACACCTTC. The encoded protein is CASSLASSYGYTF.